These T cell receptor beta chains were read from a single sample in a study of yellow fever vaccine responses in identical twins. TCRdb itself ran the RT-PCR reads through MiXCR, one entry per CDR3 protein. This sample yields more than 11,000 distinct CDR3 sequences, of which approximately 84% are seen a single time; 0.65% to 0.85% belongs to the top ten. This specimen was T cells from blood (PBMCs), unsorted or a sorted subset (not recorded which), taken before or after yellow fever vaccination (not recorded which). The receptors were sampled from a woman younger than 35 who received the yellow fever vaccine. CDR3s leave out the opening cysteine and the closing phenylalanine or tryptophan.

j_call,v_call,cdr3_aa
TRBJ2-1,TRBV9,ASSVGTSATYNEQF
TRBJ2-6,TRBV18,ASSPSRVVGSGANVLT
TRBJ2-1,TRBV5-1,ASRREKGYNEQF
TRBJ2-5,TRBV2,ASLRREGQETQY
TRBJ2-2,TRBV12-3/TRBV12-4,ASSPPLAGELF
TRBJ2-3,TRBV27,ASSRKGPSRPDTQY
TRBJ2-7,TRBV4-1,ASSQVPGYYEQY
TRBJ2-1,TRBV4-2,ASSPFGAYNEQF
TRBJ1-1,TRBV12-3/TRBV12-4,ASSSVWTEAF
TRBJ1-1,TRBV18,ASSPQGAEAF
TRBJ2-4,TRBV11-3,ASRATGGNIQY
TRBJ1-5,TRBV2,ASREGQGGQPQH
TRBJ2-1,TRBV11-3,ASTSGSVDEQF
TRBJ1-4,TRBV11-1,ASSSQGSNEKLF
TRBJ1-1,TRBV6-2/TRBV6-3,ASSYRDRLNTEAF
TRBJ2-1,TRBV29-1,SVERTGYNEQF
TRBJ1-3,TRBV10-3,AISQGQGRNTIY